The rows below give T cell receptor beta chains drawn from one sample of a study of read filtering for tumor transcriptome and immune sequencing. TCRdb re-called the reads through MiXCR, storing one row per CDR3 protein. The table lists about 48,000 distinct CDR3 sequences, roughly a fifth of them singletons, with approximately 15% in the top ten. Material for sequencing was a population of CD138-negative cells sorted from bone marrow. The receptors stem from a donor at least 40 years old with multiple myeloma. Both conserved end residues are part of each CDR3. A D gene is named only where the DNA matches it firmly. Only part of the rows carry a size: once, few, many, or a class if the clone is expanded.

d_call: -; j_call: TRBJ1-1; v_call: TRBV5-1; clone_size: many; cdr3_nt: TGCGCCAGCAGCTTGGGGTCCCAGAACACTGAAGCTTTCTTT; cdr3_aa: CASSLGSQNTEAFF
d_call: -; j_call: TRBJ2-1; v_call: TRBV28; clone_size: many; cdr3_nt: TGTGCCAGCAGTTTAAGTAACGGTGAGCAGTTCTTC; cdr3_aa: CASSLSNGEQFF
d_call: -; j_call: TRBJ1-4; v_call: TRBV28; clone_size: many; cdr3_nt: TGTGCCAGCACTAGGGCCTTACGAGAAAAACTGTTTTTT; cdr3_aa: CASTRALREKLFF
d_call: -; j_call: TRBJ1-1; v_call: TRBV7-2; clone_size: many; cdr3_nt: TGTGCCAGCAGCCCTGACACGAACACTGAAGCTTTCTTT; cdr3_aa: CASSPDTNTEAFF
d_call: -; j_call: TRBJ2-7; v_call: TRBV6-5; clone_size: many; cdr3_nt: TGTGCCAGCAGTTCACGACACTACTCCTACGAGCAGTACTTC; cdr3_aa: CASSSRHYSYEQYF
d_call: -; j_call: TRBJ2-1; v_call: TRBV6-2/TRBV6-3; clone_size: -; cdr3_nt: TGTGCCAGCAGTTACTCCCACCGGGATAGCCAGCTCTTC; cdr3_aa: CASSYSHRDSQLF
d_call: -; j_call: TRBJ1-4; v_call: TRBV19; clone_size: many; cdr3_nt: TGTGCCAGTAGTATAGGCCTTTTCGGACGGGAAAAACTGTTTTTT; cdr3_aa: CASSIGLFGREKLFF
d_call: TRBD1; j_call: TRBJ2-3; v_call: TRBV7-9; clone_size: many; cdr3_nt: TGTGCCAGCAGCTTTATGGACAGGACCGCGCAGTATTTT; cdr3_aa: CASSFMDRTAQYF
d_call: -; j_call: TRBJ2-1; v_call: TRBV28; clone_size: many; cdr3_nt: TGTGCCAGCAGTTGGATTCTCTCCCCCTACAATGAGCAGTTCTTC; cdr3_aa: CASSWILSPYNEQFF
d_call: -; j_call: TRBJ2-1; v_call: TRBV7-2; clone_size: many; cdr3_nt: TGTGCCAGCAGCTCAGGGACCGCCGACAATGAGCAGTTCTTC; cdr3_aa: CASSSGTADNEQFF
d_call: TRBD1; j_call: TRBJ1-1; v_call: TRBV19; clone_size: few; cdr3_nt: TGTGCCAGCACGGACAGGGGCCCGCCGGGCACTGAAGCTTTCTTT; cdr3_aa: CASTDRGPPGTEAFF
d_call: -; j_call: TRBJ1-1; v_call: TRBV2; clone_size: few; cdr3_nt: TGTGCCAGCAGTGCAACCCCGGGGGGGGGCGCTGAAGCTTTCTTT; cdr3_aa: CASSATPGGGAEAFF
d_call: -; j_call: TRBJ2-7; v_call: TRBV21-1; clone_size: many; cdr3_nt: TGTGCCAGCAGCAAAAGAGGGTCTCTACCGGAGTACTTC; cdr3_aa: CASSKRGSLPEYF
d_call: -; j_call: TRBJ1-1; v_call: TRBV30; clone_size: many; cdr3_nt: TGTGCCTGGATAGAGGGGGTTGGCACTGAAGCTTTCTTT; cdr3_aa: CAWIEGVGTEAFF
d_call: -; j_call: TRBJ1-2; v_call: TRBV4-2; clone_size: many; cdr3_nt: TGTGCCAGCAGCCAAGCAAGGGCCCAAACTTATGGCTACACCTTC; cdr3_aa: CASSQARAQTYGYTF
d_call: TRBD2; j_call: TRBJ2-1; v_call: TRBV10-2; clone_size: many; cdr3_nt: TGCGCCAGCAGTCGAACGGGAACTAGCGGGAACAATGAGCAGTTCTTC; cdr3_aa: CASSRTGTSGNNEQFF
d_call: -; j_call: TRBJ1-3; v_call: TRBV11-2; clone_size: -; cdr3_nt: TGTGCCAGCAGCCCCAGCGCCCGCTCTGGAAACACCATATATTTT; cdr3_aa: CASSPSARSGNTIYF
d_call: TRBD1; j_call: TRBJ1-1; v_call: TRBV5-1; clone_size: many; cdr3_nt: TGCGCCAGCAGCTCCGCCGGGACAGGGAACACTGAAGCTTTCTTT; cdr3_aa: CASSSAGTGNTEAFF
d_call: -; j_call: TRBJ2-1; v_call: TRBV28; clone_size: many; cdr3_nt: TGTGCCAGCAGTTCGGAGTCCGCGACCTCTCGATACAATGAGCAGTTCTTC; cdr3_aa: CASSSESATSRYNEQFF
d_call: -; j_call: TRBJ2-7; v_call: TRBV7-3; clone_size: many; cdr3_nt: TGTGCCAGCAGCTTACCGGACACCTACGAGCAGTACTTC; cdr3_aa: CASSLPDTYEQYF
d_call: -; j_call: TRBJ2-2; v_call: TRBV12-3/TRBV12-4; clone_size: many; cdr3_nt: TGTGCCAGCACCCTGTGGGTAGCGGCCTTTCCCGGGGAGCTGTTTTTT; cdr3_aa: CASTLWVAAFPGELFF
d_call: TRBD1; j_call: TRBJ2-7; v_call: TRBV29-1; clone_size: many; cdr3_nt: TGCAGCGTTGAAGATCGGGACAGCTACGAGCAGTACTTC; cdr3_aa: CSVEDRDSYEQYF
d_call: -; j_call: TRBJ2-3; v_call: TRBV27; clone_size: few; cdr3_nt: TGTGCCAGCAGTTCCCTCACCTTTCGGGGAAGGTTCGGAGATACGCAGTATTTT; cdr3_aa: CASSSLTFRGRFGDTQYF
d_call: -; j_call: TRBJ1-5; v_call: TRBV11-2; clone_size: many; cdr3_nt: TGTGCCAGCAGCTTATTGGGTCAGCCCCAGCATTTT; cdr3_aa: CASSLLGQPQHF
d_call: -; j_call: TRBJ1-4; v_call: TRBV24-1; clone_size: many; cdr3_nt: TGTGCCACCACACGGGTAGAGACAAAACTGTTTTTT; cdr3_aa: CATTRVETKLFF